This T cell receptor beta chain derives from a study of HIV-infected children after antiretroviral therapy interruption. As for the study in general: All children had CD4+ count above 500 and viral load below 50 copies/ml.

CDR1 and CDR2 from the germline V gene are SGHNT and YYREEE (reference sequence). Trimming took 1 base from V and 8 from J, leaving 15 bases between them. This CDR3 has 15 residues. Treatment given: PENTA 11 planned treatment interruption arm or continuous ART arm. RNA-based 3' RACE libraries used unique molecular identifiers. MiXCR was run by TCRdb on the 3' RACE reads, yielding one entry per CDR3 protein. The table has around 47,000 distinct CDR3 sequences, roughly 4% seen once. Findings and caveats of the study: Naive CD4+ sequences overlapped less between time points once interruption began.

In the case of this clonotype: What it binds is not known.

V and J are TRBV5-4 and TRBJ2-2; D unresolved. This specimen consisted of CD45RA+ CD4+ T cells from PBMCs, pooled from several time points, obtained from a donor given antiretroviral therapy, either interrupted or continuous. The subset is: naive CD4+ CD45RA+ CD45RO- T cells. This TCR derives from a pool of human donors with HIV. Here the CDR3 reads CASSLSEPSFGELFF. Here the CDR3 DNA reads TGTGCCAGCAGCTTGTCGGAGCCATCCTTTGGGGAGCTGTTTTTT.